Included here is one T cell receptor beta chain sequence, with context. Antigen unknown. Germline lookup yields CDR1 MNHEY and CDR2 SVGEGT. The CDR3 loop spans 18 amino acids. Isolation per sample recovered at least 6 million PBMCs. The authors extracted at least 5 micrograms of total RNA per sample. This sample stems from a study of blood T cells in healthy people across ages. Whole-study results and caveats: As age increased, TCR beta diversity per million T cells fell in a roughly linear fashion.

For the second PCR, which ran for about 6 to 12 cycles, a sample-barcoded 5' primer and a J-beta primer mix were used. One entry per CDR3 protein, called by TCRdb with MiXCR from the 5' RACE reads. Of over 700,000 distinct CDR3 sequences listed, roughly 50% were seen once; the top ten hold around 41%. The sequencing sample was made of blood. The chain combines TRBV6-2 or TRBV6-3 with TRBJ2-7; TRBD2 agrees at 9 bases. The J call is doubtful: the DNA matches TRBJ2-5 better. This sequence originates from a man older than 75 in good health. CDR3 amino acids: CASSSLLAAGGPWETQYF. DNA of the CDR3: TGTGCCAGCTCATCCCTCTTAGCCGCGGGAGGGCCTTGGGAGACCCAGTACTTC.